The TCR beta chain under discussion was sequenced for a study of cytomegalovirus exposure and HLA in healthy donors. About the study: The study's early data release held some 85 million unique TCRs from HLA-typed donors.

Study results and caveats: When presence/absence was analysed, sequencing depth was taken to be roughly uniform across donors. An analysis that was carried out later associated 15,000 to 20,000 TCR beta sequences with HLA alleles at 0.05 false discovery rate.

When sampled, the donors appeared nominally healthy, though they likely had unrecorded immune exposures. As to this clone: Its antigen is not known.

The junction had 10 bases not matched to a gene; V was cut back by 11 bases and J by 4 bases. Germline-derived CDR1 and CDR2 are MNHNS and SASEGT. This CDR3 comprises 14 residues. A multiplex PCR was run with 60 Vbeta primers and 13 Jbeta primers. This table comes from immunoSEQ multiplex PCR, and its TCRdb copy is limited to in-frame clones, with some not included. In the table there are roughly 150,000 clones, around 84% of which are singletons. The specimen was PBMCs. The receptor was isolated from a man aged 25 to 40 in good health and CMV-seropositive. V is TRBV6-1 and J is TRBJ1-5; 8 bases align to TRBD1. The CDR3 region has the DNA TGTGCCGGCCGCGGACAGGGCTTGAATCAGCCCCAGCATTTT. Translation gives CAGRGQGLNQPQHF.